This T cell receptor (beta chain) was obtained from a study of T cell responses to AZD1222 COVID-19 vaccine. As for the study in general: Second-dose recipients at about 4 or about 12 weeks were treated as one pooled group.

Sequencing was performed with immunoSEQ multiplex PCR; in TCRdb, only in-frame clones are kept and a portion is missing. The sample includes 100,000 to 150,000 clones, approximately 85% of them seen just once. Points from the study as a whole: When two AZD1222 doses had been given, Spike-specific TCR breadth and depth rose. Only after the peak T cell response were repertoires sampled.

The ends were cut back, 8 bases at V and 3 bases at J, with 19 bases in the middle. The CDR3 runs 16 residues. From germline, CDR1 is LNHDA and CDR2 SQIVND (reference sequence). Points on this clone: Its specificity is unknown.

The sequence derives from an adult in good health. This sequence joins TRBV19 and TRBJ2-2, with D possibly matching TRBD2 (5 bases). The sequencing used peripheral blood, collected on day 0 of AZD1222 vaccination. The CDR3 coding sequence is TGTGCCAGTGGGATCTACTTAACGAGGGACACCGGGGAGCTGTTTTTT. Translating it yields CASGIYLTRDTGELFF. Full variable domain (outside the CDR3, taken from reference TRBV19 and TRBJ2-2): DGGITQSPKYLFRKEGQNVTLSCEQNLNHDAMYWYRQDPGQGLRLIYYSQIVNDFQKGDIAEGYSVSREKKESFPLTVTSAQKNPTAFYLCASGIYLTRDTGELFFGEGSRLTVL.